This entry features one T cell receptor beta chain sequence. This clonotype was observed a few times. Its cognate antigen has yet to be identified. Within one base of it there is no much larger clone, and no base qualities were kept. The CDR3, cysteine through phenylalanine, is 16 amino acids long. CDR3 DNA only is kept here, 48 bases in frame from base 1. CDR1 and CDR2, looked up from the germline V gene, are MGHRA and YSYEKL. The entry originates in a study of blood T cells in healthy people across ages (dated by TCRdb to 2013 to 2016). Background for the entire study: In model experiments, template switching captured roughly one uniquely barcoded TCR beta cDNA molecule for every two T cells. To avoid experimental bias, donors of different ages were distributed randomly across sequencing lanes. The study analyzed two additional independent replicas of 1 million unique cDNA reads from the same blood draw for two donors, one aged 18 to 29 and one aged 80 or older. Age-related changes in TCR beta repertoire diversity were measured in the study by deep sequencing normalized with unique cDNA molecular identifiers. Four age groups were formed from the donors: young (average approximately 17 years), middle-aged (around 37), aged (approximately 60) and long-lived (roughly 81).

General conclusions and limits of the study: Donor CMV infection status was unknown, potentially confounding age-related changes in expanded clonotypes. Observed TCR beta diversity correlated strongly with the percentage of naive T cells measured by flow cytometry. As age increased, observed TCR beta diversity per million T cells dropped in a roughly linear way, and a significant reduction was already evident by age 40. Conclusive comparison of naive and antigen-experienced compartments was prevented by the profiling of bulk unsorted PBMCs. The long-lived group showed more naive CD4+ T cells, fewer expanded clones and increased TCR diversity than the aged group, suggesting age selection. Estimates of total diversity based on one million sequenced T cells were considered lower bounds and underestimates.

The library was produced with 5' RACE. Sequencing took place on an Illumina HiSeq 2500. The second PCR ran for roughly 6 to 11 cycles and used a J-beta primer mix along with a sample-barcoded 5' primer. A template-switch 5' adaptor carrying 12 random nucleotides introduced a unique molecular identifier onto each TCR beta cDNA molecule. At least 2.5 million CDR3-containing paired-end reads were obtained from each sample. First-strand cDNA was synthesized from all RNA with the Mint cDNA synthesis kit, primed by a TRBC-specific oligonucleotide. Following uracil-DNA glycosylase treatment, all cDNA underwent a first 18-cycle PCR with the universal primers M1SS and BC2_uni_R. As for the original processing: Each sample was normalized by randomly selecting 1 million high-quality reads, each carrying a distinct molecular identifier. Instead of being binned into consensus sequences, reads that shared molecular identifiers were thrown out. MiTCR, run with a Q25 quality threshold and the strictest error-elimination algorithm, handled CDR3 identification, clonotype clustering and error correction. A nonparametric unseen species model using Euler transformation provided a lower-bound estimate of total TCR beta diversity. Clones were called with MiXCR by TCRdb after fastp trimmed the public reads at Q25, and only in-frame beta chains were retained. Each CDR3 protein gets just one entry, which takes the most common genes and DNA from the rows behind it. The V and J calls shown here were made by TCRdb, not taken from the authors' results. In this sample the table shows about 1.4 million distinct CDR3 sequences, approximately 59% of which occur a single time. In total, the top ten clones hold over 5% of the sample.

The donors were roughly 40 Caucasian individuals from Russia, aged 6 to 90 years, who were systemically healthy. Each donor gave about 11 milliliters of peripheral blood, drawn into EDTA-treated Vacutainer tubes. Ficoll-Paque density-gradient centrifugation was used to isolate PBMCs, with at least 7 million per sample. Total RNA, at least 5 micrograms per sample, was extracted from PBMCs with Trizol reagent. The percentages of naive CD45RAhigh/CD27high T cells were determined by flow cytometry on a PBMC aliquot from every donor. The TCR sequence derives from a man between 18 and 29 years old in good health. The sequenced sample consisted of blood. The rearrangement combines TRBV4-1 with TRBJ2-5; the D gene is not confidently resolved. The closer fit of TRBJ2-7 to the DNA end suggests the J call may be wrong. The DNA sequence is given as TGCGCCAGCAGCCAAGCCTCGGATTGGGGCTCCTACGAGCAGTACTTC. Its translation is CASSQASDWGSYEQYF.